The 17 T cell receptor beta chains below come from one sample, sequenced in a study of T cells in Graves' hyperthyroidism and ophthalmopathy. The investigators amplified TCR beta CDR3 regions from RNA transcripts. The primer set for the first-round RT-PCR of the TCR CDR3 was HTBI. TCRdb used MiXCR to reprocess the multiplex PCR reads, holding one entry per CDR3 protein. The table records about 410,000 distinct CDR3 sequences, about 15% of them present only once. The sequenced sample consisted of blood. All receptors derive from a man aged 18 to 35 with Graves' ophthalmopathy.

This clonotype was seen only a few times. The chain combines TRBV19 with TRBJ1-1; D gene uncertain. Trimming left V 5 bases short and J 0 bases short, with 10 bases between. The length of the CDR3 is 14 residues. Germline-derived CDR1 and CDR2 are LNHDA and SQIVND (reference sequence). The CDR3 DNA follows: TGTGCCAGTAGTTTTACACTAATGAACACTGAAGCTTTCTTT. As protein: CASSFTLMNTEAFF.

Remarks on this clonotype: A much larger clone sits a single nucleotide away, making a read error possible. The chain joins TRBV6-2 or TRBV6-3 to TRBJ2-1; D might be TRBD2 (5 bases). This CDR3 contains 14 residues. The V gene lost 0 bases and the J gene lost 3 bases, with 6 bases spanning the gap. The V gene's germline CDR1 is MNHEY and CDR2 SVGEGT. The CDR3 DNA reads TGTGCCAGCAGTTACTCGCGGGTCTACAATGAGCAGTTCTTC. Encoded protein: CASSYSRVYNEQFF.

This clonotype was seen many times. The V gene is TRBV12-3 or TRBV12-4, the J gene TRBJ2-1; 7 bases map to TRBD1. The length of the CDR3 is 15 residues. J was trimmed by 8 bases and V by 5 bases; bases with no gene match: 12. CDR3 amino acids: CASSTDRVSPYEQFF. The CDR3 region has the DNA TGTGCCAGCAGTACTGACAGGGTCTCTCCCTATGAGCAGTTCTTC.

This clonotype came up a few times. V usage is TRBV10-3 and J usage is TRBJ2-4, with 14 bases fitting TRBD2. The DNA matches TRBJ2-1 better at its end, which makes the J call doubtful. Germline-derived CDR1 and CDR2 are ENHRY and SYGVKD. The CDR3 is 16 amino acids. CDR3 nucleotide sequence: TGTGCCATCAGTGAGTCGGCGGGACTAGCGGGAGTTATTCAGTTCTTC. Translation gives CAISESAGLAGVIQFF.

In this sample, this clonotype turned up many times. The rearrangement uses TRBV20-1 and TRBJ2-3, with 7 positions matching TRBD1. The germline gives CDR1 DFQATT, CDR2 SNEGSKA (reference sequence). V lost 5 bases to trimming and J lost 5 bases; unmatched junction nucleotides: 13. The CDR3 covers 15 residues. The chain's CDR3 is CSAGSSRGLGDTQYF. CDR3 coding DNA: TGCAGTGCTGGTAGTTCTAGGGGGCTAGGAGATACGCAGTATTTT.

This clonotype has ten or more counts. The chain recombines TRBV2 with TRBJ2-7; D is unresolved. The CDR3 has 13 amino acids. CDR1 is SNHLY, CDR2 FYNNEI, per germline. V was shortened by 0 bases and J by 6 bases, with 9 bases between the two germline ends. CDR3 residues: CASSEAGWGEQYF. The CDR3 DNA is TGTGCCAGCAGTGAAGCAGGGTGGGGCGAGCAGTACTTC.

Regarding this clonotype: The germline gene is not matched at one end of the junction; a read error may be the cause. This chain uses TRBV7-2 with TRBJ2-1, with 7 bases that match TRBD1. CDR1 SGHTA and CDR2 FQGNSA come from the germline V gene. This CDR3 comprises 16 residues. In DNA form, the CDR3 reads TGTGCCAGCAGCTCACCCGAACAGGGGATAAGCGACGAGCACTACTTC. Translating gives CASSSPEQGISDEHYF.

In this sample, this clonotype turned up a few times. V gene TRBV15 combines with J gene TRBJ2-4; no clear D gene. Looked up from germline, CDR1 is LNHNV and CDR2 is YYDKDF (reference sequence). V lost 3 bases and J 0 bases, leaving 15 bases between the germline ends. The CDR3 runs 17 residues. The CDR3 coding sequence is TGTGCCACCAGCAGCCTCAAATCACTTCTAGCCAAAAACATTCAGTACTTC. It encodes CATSSLKSLLAKNIQYF.

This clonotype was counted a few times. The chain is built from TRBV7-9 and TRBJ2-1, with D possibly matching TRBD1 (5 bases). CDR3 length: 13 amino acids. The V gene's germline CDR1 is SEHNR and CDR2 FQNEAQ (reference sequence). Between the trimmed V and J ends, which lost 5 bases and 6 bases, there was a span of 11 bases. CDR3 amino acids: CASSQAGSNEQFF. DNA for the CDR3: TGTGCCAGCAGCCAAGCAGGGTCCAATGAGCAGTTCTTC.

This clonotype was recorded many times. The chain has TRBV12-3 or TRBV12-4 and TRBJ2-7, with 8 nucleotides matching TRBD1. The CDR3 consists of 14 residues. V dropped 6 bases and J dropped 6; count of bases not matched to a gene: 10. This chain's CDR3 is CASSRGQDLSEQYF. In nucleotides, the CDR3 is TGTGCCAGCAGCAGGGGACAGGATCTCTCCGAGCAGTACTTC.

This clonotype has ten or more counts. The V call is TRBV5-1, the J call TRBJ1-4, with TRBD1 identical over 8 bases. There are 17 residues in the CDR3. Losses at the gene ends were 2 bases for V and 2 bases for J; bases not matched to a gene: 8. Per germline, CDR1 SGHRS and CDR2 YFSETQ. DNA for the CDR3: TGCGCCAGCAGCTTTGGACAGGGCGTATCGACTAATGAAAAACTGTTTTTT. It is translated as CASSFGQGVSTNEKLFF. The entire variable domain, with the rest obtained from reference TRBV5-1 and TRBJ1-4, is as follows: KAGVTQTPRYLIKTRGQQVTLSCSPISGHRSVSWYQQTPGQGLQFLFEYFSETQRNKGNFPGRFSGRQFSNSRSEMNVSTLELGDSALYLCASSFGQGVSTNEKLFFGSGTQLSVL.

About this clonotype itself: A much larger clone lies one base from this, so it may be a read error. J is TRBJ1-1 and V is TRBV27; 7 bases are a match to TRBD1. The CDR3 spans 14 residues. CDR1 and CDR2 (germline): MNHEY, SMNVEV (reference sequence). Here the CDR3 DNA reads TGTGCCAGCAGTTTTCTAGACAGGGCAACTGGAGCTTTCTTT. Translated, it gives CASSFLDRATGAFF.

The rearrangement joins TRBV4-1 to TRBJ1-1; TRBD1 might be the D (5 bases). The ends were cut back, 1 base at V and 2 bases at J, with 8 bases in the middle. Germline V CDR1 and CDR2: MGHRA, YSYEKL. The CDR3 totals 14 residues. The CDR3 loop reads CASSQVGQNTEAFF. In DNA, the CDR3 is TGCGCCAGCAGCCAAGTCGGACAAAACACTGAAGCTTTCTTT.

This clonotype turned up a few times. V usage is TRBV18 and J usage is TRBJ1-2; possible D gene TRBD1, 5 bases. The V gene lost 0 bases and the J gene lost 4 bases, with 18 bases spanning the gap. Looked up from germline, CDR1 is KGHSH and CDR2 is LQKENI. This CDR3 has 17 amino acids. CDR3 bases: TGTGCCAGCTCACCACCAATGGGACGCCTTACCAGCTATGGCTACACCTTC. Encoded protein: CASSPPMGRLTSYGYTF.

The chain uses TRBV6-6 and TRBJ1-1, with D unresolved. Germline V gene data show CDR1 as MNHNY and CDR2 as SVGAGI (reference sequence). V was pared by 0 bases and J by 1 base, with 6 bases between. This CDR3 is built from 14 residues. The CDR3 loop is CASSYSGKNTEAFF. Here the CDR3 DNA reads TGTGCCAGCAGTTACTCGGGCAAGAACACTGAAGCTTTCTTT.

This clonotype was seen more than once but under ten times. The chain couples TRBV5-5 to TRBJ2-1, with 13 bases identical to TRBD2. The V and J ends lost 5 bases and 4 bases, in that order; junction bases with no gene match: 6. The length of the CDR3 is 16 residues. Germline V lookup: CDR1 SGHKS, CDR2 YYEKEE (reference sequence). The CDR3 coding sequence is TGTGCCAGCAGAGCCGGGACTAGCGGGAAATACAATGAGCAGTTCTTC. This translates into CASRAGTSGKYNEQFF. Full variable domain (remainder filled in from reference TRBV5-5 and TRBJ2-1): DAGVTQSPTHLIKTRGQQVTLRCSPISGHKSVSWYQQVLGQGPQFIFQYYEKEERGRGNFPDRFSARQFPNYSSELNVNALLLGDSALYLCASRAGTSGKYNEQFFGPGTRLTVL.

This clonotype came up a few times. The V and J genes are TRBV6-5 and TRBJ2-3; D is uncertain. In germline, CDR1 is MNHEY, CDR2 SVGAGI. The germline V and J ends were trimmed by 0 bases and 6 bases, with 7 bases remaining between them. This CDR3 has 13 residues. This CDR3 reads CASSYSWADTQYF. In DNA, the CDR3 is TGTGCCAGCAGTTACTCCTGGGCGGATACGCAGTATTTT.